The T cell receptor (beta chain) described here comes from a study of long-term antiretroviral therapy in people with HIV (dated by TCRdb to 2021 to 2024). At the level of the whole study: Collection of the earliest samples took place about a decade ahead of the 2015 WHO recommendation for immediate ART, at a time when ART was typically delayed until CD4 counts fell. Of the 30 participants with HIV, 10 to 11 were female. No cross-contamination during QIAcube processing was shown when test extractions of a monoclonal T-cell line were performed alongside approximately 32 polyclonal samples. This retrospective serial study examined whether starting ART and sustained HIV suppression were associated with changes in the composition and diversity of the TRB repertoire in peripheral blood. From over 25 adults with confirmed HIV infection, the cohort provided under 200 cryopreserved PBMC samples, gathered serially across a mean of around 6 years (range 1-12).

Study-wide findings and limitations: Because cell numbers in pre-ART samples were limited, unsorted PBMC were profiled instead of sorted CD4+ and CD8+ T cells. No data were available on ART adherence, viral resistance or therapy changes, limiting inferences about post-ART repertoire changes. Narrower CDR3 length ranges were observed in HIV repertoires than in controls, and an antigen-experienced repertoire with only a slight naive shift after ART was suggested by the network structure. The samples span the years 2004 to 2017, and the ART regimens used may be less effective than current regimens. Starting ART was linked to a significant rise in TRB diversity, yet even with long-term ART the diversity remained significantly lower than in transplant donor controls. Limited PBMC availability meant only the TCR beta chain was sequenced, without alpha chain pairing. At every time point, the repertoire was dominated by expanded TRB clones first identified before ART initiation, although this dominance fluctuated and, in many PLHIV, declined after ART.

Note on this clone: This clone's antigen is unknown. No per-base quality is available; no much larger clone lies one base away.

V is shortened by 5 bases, J by 0 bases, and the region joining them spans 10 bases. From cysteine to phenylalanine, the CDR3 is 15 amino acids long. Only the CDR3 portion is preserved as DNA: 45 bases, with reading frame beginning at the first base. The CDR1 and CDR2 encoded by the germline V gene (reference sequence) are MNHEY and SMNVEV. The immunoSEQ hsTCRB v3.0 assay was used at survey level resolution to sequence the TRB variable region. A depth of about 35,000-55,000 T-cell genomes per sample was targeted for TRB sequencing. TRB libraries were pooled and sequenced on an Illumina MiSeq using a v3 150-cycle kit. Per the original workflow: Repertoire analysis was run in R within a reproducible Nextflow workflow that covered QC, data transformation and analysis. LymphoSeq2, an R package for exploring AIRR-Seq data, was used to implement the custom analyses. A handful of samples that yielded fewer than 5000 total TRB sequences were excluded, so that 200 or so HIV repertoires were analyzed. Of the 188 retained HIV repertoires, almost 60 were collected before and roughly 130 after ART initiation. Each repertoire was downsampled to 5000 TRB nucleotide sequences, and summary statistics were averaged across 100 downsampling iterations. Only TRB sequences with CDR3 regions of at least seven amino acids were retained for analysis. Diversity was assessed using a clonality score derived from Shannon entropy and using the Gini coefficient. In repertoire networks, the top 5000 CDR3 amino acid sequences were linked whenever an edit distance of one separated two sequences. For TRB CDR3 amino acid sequences, antigen specificity groups and MHC restriction were predicted with GLIPH2. Known CMV, EBV, HIV or tissue antigen associations were flagged by matching CDR3 amino acid sequences against VDJdb and McPAS-TCR. Pre-ART, post-ART and control groups were compared with Wilcoxon signed-rank tests and Holm-Bonferroni correction. TCRdb retrieved this table from immuneACCESS and kept in-frame rearrangements only. Not all clones are present; in checked studies, unresolved V genes account for under half, and no reason is known for the remainder. V, J and clone size were drawn from that table, and D and trimming were deduced from the DNA. Recorded for this sample are approximately 24,000 clones; roughly 86% of them occurred a single time. Of the sample, about 5.6% is held by the ten largest clones.

Inclusion was restricted to participants for whom at least one PBMC sample before ART initiation and at least two post-ART samples were available. Treatment was received in the United States of America by all participants with HIV. Before DNA extraction, cryopreserved samples of roughly 0.9-11 million PBMC were thawed and then washed. At the time of the earliest PBMC sample for each participant with HIV, ages ranged from roughly 20 to 60 years. Per participant, PBMC samples came from 1-4 timepoints prior to ART initiation and 2-8 timepoints following ART initiation, for a median of 7 samples. Serial HIV viral load, CD4+ T-cell count, ART history and demographic data were obtained for every participant. Genomic DNA was extracted from unsorted PBMC with a Qiagen kit on a QIAcube, processed in batches of 12 samples.

The source material was unsorted PBMCs, sampled 4.4 years after starting antiretroviral therapy. This sequence was found in a man between 25 and 39 years old with HIV. The receptor chain draws on TRBV27 and TRBJ2-2, and possibly TRBD1, on 6 matching bases. CDR3 reads: CASSNTGSNTGELFF. The DNA reads as follows: TGTGCCAGCAGTAATACAGGGTCGAACACCGGGGAGCTGTTTTTT.